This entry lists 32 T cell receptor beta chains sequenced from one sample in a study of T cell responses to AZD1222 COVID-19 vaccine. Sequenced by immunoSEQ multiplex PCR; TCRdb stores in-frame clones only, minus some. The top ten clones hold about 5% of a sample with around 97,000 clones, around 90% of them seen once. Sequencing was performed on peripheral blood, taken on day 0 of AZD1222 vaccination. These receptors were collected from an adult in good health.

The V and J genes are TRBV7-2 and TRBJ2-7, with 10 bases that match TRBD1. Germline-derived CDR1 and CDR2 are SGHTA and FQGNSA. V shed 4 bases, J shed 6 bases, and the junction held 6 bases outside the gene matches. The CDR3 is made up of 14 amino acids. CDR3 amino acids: CASSSGTGVIEQYF. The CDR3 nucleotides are TGTGCCAGCAGCTCCGGGACAGGGGTTATCGAGCAGTACTTC.

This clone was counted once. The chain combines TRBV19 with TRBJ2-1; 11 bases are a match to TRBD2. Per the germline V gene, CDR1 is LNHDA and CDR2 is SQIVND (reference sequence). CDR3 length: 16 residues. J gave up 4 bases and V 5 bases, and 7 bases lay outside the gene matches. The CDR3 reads CASSPLTSGDYNEQFF. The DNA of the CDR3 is TGTGCCAGTAGTCCACTGACTAGCGGGGATTACAATGAGCAGTTCTTC. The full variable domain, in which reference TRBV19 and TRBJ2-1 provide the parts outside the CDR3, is DGGITQSPKYLFRKEGQNVTLSCEQNLNHDAMYWYRQDPGQGLRLIYYSQIVNDFQKGDIAEGYSVSREKKESFPLTVTSAQKNPTAFYLCASSPLTSGDYNEQFFGPGTRLTVL.

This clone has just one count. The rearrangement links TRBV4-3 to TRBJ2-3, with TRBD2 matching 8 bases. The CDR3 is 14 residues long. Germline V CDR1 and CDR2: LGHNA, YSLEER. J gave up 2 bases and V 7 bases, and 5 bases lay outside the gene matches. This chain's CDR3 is CASKAGAVTDTQYF. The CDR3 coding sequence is TGCGCCAGCAAAGCGGGGGCCGTCACAGATACGCAGTATTTT.

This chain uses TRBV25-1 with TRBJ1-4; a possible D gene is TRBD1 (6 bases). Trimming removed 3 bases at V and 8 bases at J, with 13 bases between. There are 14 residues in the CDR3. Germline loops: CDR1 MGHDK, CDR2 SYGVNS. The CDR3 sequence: CASSDHGQIEKLFF. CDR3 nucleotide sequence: TGTGCCAGCAGTGATCACGGACAGATCGAAAAACTGTTTTTT.

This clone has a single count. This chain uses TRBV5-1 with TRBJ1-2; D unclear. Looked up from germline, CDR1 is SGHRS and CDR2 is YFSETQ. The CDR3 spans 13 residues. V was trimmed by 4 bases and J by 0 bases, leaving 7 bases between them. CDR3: CASSAHPNYGYTF. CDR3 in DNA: TGCGCCAGCAGCGCACATCCTAACTATGGCTACACCTTC.

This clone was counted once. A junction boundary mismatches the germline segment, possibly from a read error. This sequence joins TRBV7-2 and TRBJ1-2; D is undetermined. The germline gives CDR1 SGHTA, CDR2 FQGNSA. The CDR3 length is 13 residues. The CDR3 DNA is TGTGCCAGCAGCCAATCCTTAGAATTAATCAGCGAATTC. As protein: CASSQSLELISEF.

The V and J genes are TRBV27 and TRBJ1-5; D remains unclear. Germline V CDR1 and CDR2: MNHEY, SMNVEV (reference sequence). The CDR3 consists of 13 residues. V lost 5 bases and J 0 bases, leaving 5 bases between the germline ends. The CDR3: CASSPYSNQPQHF. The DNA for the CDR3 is TGTGCCAGCAGTCCCTATAGCAATCAGCCCCAGCATTTT.

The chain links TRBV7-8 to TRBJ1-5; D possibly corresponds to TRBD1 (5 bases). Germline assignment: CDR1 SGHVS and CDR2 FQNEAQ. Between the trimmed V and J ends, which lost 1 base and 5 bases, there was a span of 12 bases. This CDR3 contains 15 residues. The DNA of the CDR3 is TGTGCCAGCAGCTTAGGGGCAGGGAGGTATCAGCCCCAGCATTTT. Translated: CASSLGAGRYQPQHF.

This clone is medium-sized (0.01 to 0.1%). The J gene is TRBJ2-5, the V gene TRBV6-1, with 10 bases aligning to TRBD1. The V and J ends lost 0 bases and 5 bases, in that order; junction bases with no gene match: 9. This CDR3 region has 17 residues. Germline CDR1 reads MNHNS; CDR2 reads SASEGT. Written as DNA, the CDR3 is TGTGCCAGCAGTGAAGCAGCCGGGACAGGGGCTTCGGAGACCCAGTACTTC. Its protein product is CASSEAAGTGASETQYF.

The CDR3, as DNA: TGTGCCACCAGCAGAGACAGGGGGACAGGCTATGGCTACACCTTC. It yields the protein CATSRDRGTGYGYTF. The chain uses TRBV15 and TRBJ1-2, with 8 bases that match TRBD1. Germline assignment: CDR1 LNHNV and CDR2 YYDKDF (reference sequence). The J segment lost 4 bases and the V segment lost 0 bases, leaving 4 bases of the junction unmatched. The CDR3 extends over 15 amino acids.

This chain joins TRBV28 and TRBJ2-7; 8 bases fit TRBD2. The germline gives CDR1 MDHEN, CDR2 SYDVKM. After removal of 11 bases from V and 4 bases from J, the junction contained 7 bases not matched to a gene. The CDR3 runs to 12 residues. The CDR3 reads CASAGAEYEQYF. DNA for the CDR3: TGTGCCTCAGCGGGGGCGGAGTACGAGCAGTACTTC.

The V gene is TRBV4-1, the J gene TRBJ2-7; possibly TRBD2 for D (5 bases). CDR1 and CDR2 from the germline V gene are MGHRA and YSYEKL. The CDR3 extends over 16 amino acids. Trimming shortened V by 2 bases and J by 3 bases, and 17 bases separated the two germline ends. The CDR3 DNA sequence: TGCGCCAGCAGCCAACCAGCCCTGGATGGAGGCTACGAGCAGTACTTC. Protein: CASSQPALDGGYEQYF.

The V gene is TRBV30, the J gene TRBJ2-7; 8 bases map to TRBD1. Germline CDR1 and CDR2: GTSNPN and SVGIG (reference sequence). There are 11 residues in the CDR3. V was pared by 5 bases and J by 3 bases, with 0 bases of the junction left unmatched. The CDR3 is CAWGQGYEQYF. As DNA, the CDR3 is TGTGCCTGGGGACAGGGCTACGAGCAGTACTTC.

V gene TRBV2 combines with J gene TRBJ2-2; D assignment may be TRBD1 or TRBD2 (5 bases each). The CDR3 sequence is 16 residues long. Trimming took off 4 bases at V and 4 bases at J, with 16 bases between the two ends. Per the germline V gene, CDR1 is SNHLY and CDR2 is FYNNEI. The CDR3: CASSVRGSRGTGELFF. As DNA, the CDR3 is TGTGCCAGCAGTGTCCGGGGCTCGAGGGGCACCGGGGAGCTGTTTTTT.

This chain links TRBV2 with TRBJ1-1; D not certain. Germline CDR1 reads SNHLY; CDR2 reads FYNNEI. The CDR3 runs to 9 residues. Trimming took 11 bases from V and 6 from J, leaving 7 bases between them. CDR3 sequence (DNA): TGTGCCGGCGGCTCTGAAGCTTTCTTT. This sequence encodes CAGGSEAFF.

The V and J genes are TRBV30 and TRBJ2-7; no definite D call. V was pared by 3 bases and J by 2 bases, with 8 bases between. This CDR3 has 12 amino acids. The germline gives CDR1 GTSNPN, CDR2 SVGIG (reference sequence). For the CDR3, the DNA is TGTGCCTGGAGAGGGAATACCTACGAGCAGTACTTC. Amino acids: CAWRGNTYEQYF. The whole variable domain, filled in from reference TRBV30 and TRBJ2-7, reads SQTIHQWPATLVQPVGSPLSLECTVEGTSNPNLYWYRQAAGRGLQLLFYSVGIGQISSEVPQNLSASRPQDRQFILSSKKLLLSDSGFYLCAWRGNTYEQYFGPGTRLTVT.

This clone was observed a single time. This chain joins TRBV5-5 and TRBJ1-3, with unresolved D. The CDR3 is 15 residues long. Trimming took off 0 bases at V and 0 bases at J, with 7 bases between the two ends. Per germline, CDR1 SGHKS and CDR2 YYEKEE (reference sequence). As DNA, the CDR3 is TGTGCCAGCAGCTTGGTTCTGAGCTCTGGAAACACCATATATTTT. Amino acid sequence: CASSLVLSSGNTIYF.

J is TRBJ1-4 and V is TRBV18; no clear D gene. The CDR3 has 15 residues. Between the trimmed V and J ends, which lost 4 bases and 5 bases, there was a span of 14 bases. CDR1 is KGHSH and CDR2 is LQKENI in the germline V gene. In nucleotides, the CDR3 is TGTGCCAGCTCACTGGATGTCAGTCAGAATGAAAAACTGTTTTTT. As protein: CASSLDVSQNEKLFF.

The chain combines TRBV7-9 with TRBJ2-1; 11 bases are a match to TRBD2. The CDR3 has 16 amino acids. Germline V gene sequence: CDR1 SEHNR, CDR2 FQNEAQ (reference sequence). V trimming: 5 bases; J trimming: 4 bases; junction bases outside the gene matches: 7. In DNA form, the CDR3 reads TGTGCCAGCAGCCCCGGTAGCGGGGGGGCTTACAATGAGCAGTTCTTC. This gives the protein CASSPGSGGAYNEQFF.

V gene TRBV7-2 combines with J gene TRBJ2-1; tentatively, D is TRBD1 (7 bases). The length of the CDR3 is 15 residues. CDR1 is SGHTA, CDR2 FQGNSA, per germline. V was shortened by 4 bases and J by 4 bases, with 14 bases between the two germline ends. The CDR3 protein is CASSSMAGGYNEQFF. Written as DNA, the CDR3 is TGTGCCAGCAGCTCGATGGCAGGGGGGTACAATGAGCAGTTCTTC.

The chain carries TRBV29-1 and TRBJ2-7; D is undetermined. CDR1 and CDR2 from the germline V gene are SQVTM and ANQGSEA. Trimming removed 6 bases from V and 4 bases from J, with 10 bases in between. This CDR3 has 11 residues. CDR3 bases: TGCAGCGTACAACCAGGTTACGAGCAGTACTTC. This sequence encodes CSVQPGYEQYF.

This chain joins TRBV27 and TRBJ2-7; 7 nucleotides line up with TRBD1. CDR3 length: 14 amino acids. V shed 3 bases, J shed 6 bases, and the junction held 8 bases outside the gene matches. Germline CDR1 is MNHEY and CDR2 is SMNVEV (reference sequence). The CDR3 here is CASSFRQGRGEQYF. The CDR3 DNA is TGTGCCAGCAGTTTCAGACAGGGAAGGGGCGAGCAGTACTTC.

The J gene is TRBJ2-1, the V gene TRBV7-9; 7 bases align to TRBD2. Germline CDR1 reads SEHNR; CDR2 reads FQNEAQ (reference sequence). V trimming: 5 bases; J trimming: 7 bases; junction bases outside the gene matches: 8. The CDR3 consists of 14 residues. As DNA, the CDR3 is TGTGCCAGCAGCCCGACGGGGGGTTTAAATGAGCAGTTCTTC. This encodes CASSPTGGLNEQFF. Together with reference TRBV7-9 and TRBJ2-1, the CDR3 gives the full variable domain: DTGVSQNPRHKITKRGQNVTFRCDPISEHNRLYWYRQTLGQGPEFLTYFQNEAQLEKSRLLSDRFSAERPKGSFSTLEIQRTEQGDSAMYLCASSPTGGLNEQFFGPGTRLTVL.

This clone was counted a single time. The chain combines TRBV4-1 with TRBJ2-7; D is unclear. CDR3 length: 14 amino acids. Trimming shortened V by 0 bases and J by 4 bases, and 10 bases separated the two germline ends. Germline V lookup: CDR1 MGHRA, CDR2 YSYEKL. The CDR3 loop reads CASSQDQVRYEQYF. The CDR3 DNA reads TGCGCCAGCAGCCAAGATCAGGTTCGGTACGAGCAGTACTTC.

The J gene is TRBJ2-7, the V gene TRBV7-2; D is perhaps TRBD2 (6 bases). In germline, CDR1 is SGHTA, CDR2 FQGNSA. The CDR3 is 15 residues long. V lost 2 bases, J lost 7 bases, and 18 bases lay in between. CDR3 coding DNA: TGTGCCAGCAGCTTAATCTCTGGGACTCCCTCGGAGCAGTACTTC. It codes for CASSLISGTPSEQYF.

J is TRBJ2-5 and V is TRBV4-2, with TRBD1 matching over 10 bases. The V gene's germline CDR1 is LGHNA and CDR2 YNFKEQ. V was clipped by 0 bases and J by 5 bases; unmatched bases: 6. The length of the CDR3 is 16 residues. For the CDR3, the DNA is TGTGCCAGCAGCCAAGATTCGGGGACAGGGGCGGAGACCCAGTACTTC. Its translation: CASSQDSGTGAETQYF.

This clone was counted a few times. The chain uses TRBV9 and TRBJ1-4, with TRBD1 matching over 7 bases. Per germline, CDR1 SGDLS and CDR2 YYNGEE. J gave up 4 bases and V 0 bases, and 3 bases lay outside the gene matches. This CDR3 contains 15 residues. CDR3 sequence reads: CASSVGTGVNEKLFF. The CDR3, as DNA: TGTGCCAGCAGCGTAGGGACAGGCGTTAATGAAAAACTGTTTTTT.

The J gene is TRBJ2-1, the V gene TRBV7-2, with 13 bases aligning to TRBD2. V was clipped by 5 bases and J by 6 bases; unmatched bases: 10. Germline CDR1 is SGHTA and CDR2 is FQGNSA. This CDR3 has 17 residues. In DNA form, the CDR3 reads TGTGCCAGCAGCCCCCTGACTAGCGGGGGGCTCCTCAATGAGCAGTTCTTC. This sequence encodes CASSPLTSGGLLNEQFF.

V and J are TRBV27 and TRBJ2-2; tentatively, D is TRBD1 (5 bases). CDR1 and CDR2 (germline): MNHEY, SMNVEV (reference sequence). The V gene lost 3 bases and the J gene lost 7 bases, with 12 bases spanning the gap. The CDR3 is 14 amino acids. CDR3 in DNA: TGTGCCAGCAGTTTTCGCCAAGGGGACGGGGAGCTGTTTTTT. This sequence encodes CASSFRQGDGELFF.

CDR3 coding DNA: TGTGCCAGCAGTCCCCACGTTAGCGGGGCGAGCACCGGGGAGCTGTTTTTT. This gives the protein CASSPHVSGASTGELFF. The chain recombines TRBV27 with TRBJ2-2; 8 positions match TRBD2. There are 17 residues in the CDR3. Trimming at V came to 5 bases and at J to 4 bases, leaving 12 bases not matched to a gene. CDR1 and CDR2 from the germline V gene are MNHEY and SMNVEV (reference sequence).

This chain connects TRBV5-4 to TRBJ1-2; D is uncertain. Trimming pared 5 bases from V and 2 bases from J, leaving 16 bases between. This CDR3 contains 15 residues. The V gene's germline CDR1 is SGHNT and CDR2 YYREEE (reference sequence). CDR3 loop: CASSQYPTDNYGYTF. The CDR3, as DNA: TGTGCCAGCAGTCAATATCCCACAGACAACTATGGCTACACCTTC.

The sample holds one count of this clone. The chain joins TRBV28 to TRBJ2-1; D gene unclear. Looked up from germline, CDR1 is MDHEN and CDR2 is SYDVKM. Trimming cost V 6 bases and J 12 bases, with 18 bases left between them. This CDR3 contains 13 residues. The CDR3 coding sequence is TGTGCCAGCAGCCCTGATAGTAGGCCACGGCAGTTCTTC. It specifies CASSPDSRPRQFF.